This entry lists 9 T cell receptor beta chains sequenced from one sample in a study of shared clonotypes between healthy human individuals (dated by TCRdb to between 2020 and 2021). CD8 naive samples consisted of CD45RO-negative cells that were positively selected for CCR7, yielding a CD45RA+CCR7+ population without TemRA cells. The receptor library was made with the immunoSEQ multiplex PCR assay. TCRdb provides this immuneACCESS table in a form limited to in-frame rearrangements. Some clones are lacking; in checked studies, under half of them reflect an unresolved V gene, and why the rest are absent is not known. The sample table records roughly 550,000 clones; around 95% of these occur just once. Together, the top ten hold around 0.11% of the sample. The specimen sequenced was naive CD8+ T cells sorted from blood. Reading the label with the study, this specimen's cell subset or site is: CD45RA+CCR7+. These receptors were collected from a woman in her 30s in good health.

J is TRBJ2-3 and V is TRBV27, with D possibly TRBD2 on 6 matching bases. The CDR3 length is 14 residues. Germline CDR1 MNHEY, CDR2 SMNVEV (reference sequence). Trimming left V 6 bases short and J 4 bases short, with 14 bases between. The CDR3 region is CASRRLDSSDTQYF. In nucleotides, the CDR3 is TGTGCCAGCAGACGACTAGATAGCTCAGATACGCAGTATTTT.

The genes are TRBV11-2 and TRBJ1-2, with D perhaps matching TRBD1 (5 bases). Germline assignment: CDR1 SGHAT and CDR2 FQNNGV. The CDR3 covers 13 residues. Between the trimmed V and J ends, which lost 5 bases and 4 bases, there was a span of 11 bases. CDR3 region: CASSGRDSYGYTF. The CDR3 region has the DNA TGTGCCAGCAGCGGGAGGGACTCCTATGGCTACACCTTC.

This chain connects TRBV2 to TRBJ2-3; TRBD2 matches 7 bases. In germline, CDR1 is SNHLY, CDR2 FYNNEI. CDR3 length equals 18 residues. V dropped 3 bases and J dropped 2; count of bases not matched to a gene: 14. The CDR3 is CASSDSVRLAEDTDTQYF. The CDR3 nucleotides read TGTGCCAGCAGTGATTCAGTTCGGCTAGCGGAGGACACAGATACGCAGTATTTT. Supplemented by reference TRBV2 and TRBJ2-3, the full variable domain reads EPEVTQTPSHQVTQMGQEVILRCVPISNHLYFYWYRQILGQKVEFLVSFYNNEISEKSEIFDDQFSVERPDGSNFTLKIRSTKLEDSAMYFCASSDSVRLAEDTDTQYFGPGTRLTVL.

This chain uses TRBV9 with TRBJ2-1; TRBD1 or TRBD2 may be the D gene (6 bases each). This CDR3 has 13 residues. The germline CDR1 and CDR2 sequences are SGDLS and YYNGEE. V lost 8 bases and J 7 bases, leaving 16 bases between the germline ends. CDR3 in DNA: TGTGCCAGTTCTAGAGGGGGGTGGAATGAGCAGTTCTTC. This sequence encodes CASSRGGWNEQFF.

The chain's CDR3 is CASSHRDRGYQPQHF. Written as DNA, the CDR3 is TGTGCCAGCAGCCACCGGGACAGGGGTTATCAGCCCCAGCATTTT. This chain connects TRBV5-6 to TRBJ1-5; 10 bases fit TRBD1. V was pared by 4 bases and J by 5 bases, with 6 bases of the junction left unmatched. The CDR3 has 15 amino acids. Germline V gene data show CDR1 as SGHDT and CDR2 as YYEEEE.

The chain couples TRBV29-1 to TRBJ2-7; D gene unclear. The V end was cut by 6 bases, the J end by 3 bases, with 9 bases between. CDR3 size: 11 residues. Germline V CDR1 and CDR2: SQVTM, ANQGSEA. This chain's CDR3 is CSVRANYEQYF. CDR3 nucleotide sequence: TGCAGCGTAAGGGCAAACTACGAGCAGTACTTC.

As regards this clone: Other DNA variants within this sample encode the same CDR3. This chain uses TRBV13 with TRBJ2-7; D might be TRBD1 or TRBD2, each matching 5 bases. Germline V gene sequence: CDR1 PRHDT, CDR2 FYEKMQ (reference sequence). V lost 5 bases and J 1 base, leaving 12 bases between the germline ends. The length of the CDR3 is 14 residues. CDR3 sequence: CASSLGRRSYEQYF. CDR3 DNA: TGTGCCAGCAGCCTGGGACGGAGGTCCTACGAGCAGTACTTC.

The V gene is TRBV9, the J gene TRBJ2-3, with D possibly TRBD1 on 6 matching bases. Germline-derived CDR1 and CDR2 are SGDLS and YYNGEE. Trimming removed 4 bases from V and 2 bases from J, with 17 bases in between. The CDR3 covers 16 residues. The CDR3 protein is CASSPPGQGPTDTQYF. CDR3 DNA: TGTGCCAGCAGCCCCCCAGGGCAGGGGCCCACAGATACGCAGTATTTT.

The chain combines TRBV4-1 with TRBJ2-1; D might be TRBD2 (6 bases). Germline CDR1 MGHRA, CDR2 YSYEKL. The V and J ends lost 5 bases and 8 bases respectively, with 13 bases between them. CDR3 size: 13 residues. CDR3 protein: CASSKLAKYEQFF. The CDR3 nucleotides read TGCGCCAGCAGCAAACTAGCTAAATATGAGCAGTTCTTC.